The 21 T cell receptor beta chains given below trace back to one sample, sequenced in a study of radiation and T cells in renal cell carcinoma. Treatment of the sample: treatment-naive control, cytoreductive nephrectomy. Some clones are missing from TCRdb's copy, which holds only in-frame ones; the method was immunoSEQ multiplex PCR. The table has 20,000 or so clones, more than 50% seen once. The material was tumor tissue, obtained from a patient whose treatment was nephrectomy without radiotherapy. The source is a human donor with renal cell carcinoma.

The rearrangement links TRBV19 to TRBJ1-5; D is uncertain. The germline V gene has CDR1 LNHDA and CDR2 SQIVND (reference sequence). The CDR3 totals 14 residues. The ends were cut back, 0 bases at V and 8 bases at J, with 11 bases in the middle. The CDR3: CASSIDTALEPQHF. CDR3 coding DNA: TGTGCCAGTAGTATAGATACAGCTCTGGAGCCCCAGCATTTT.

V usage is TRBV7-2 and J usage is TRBJ1-2; D is undetermined. CDR1 is SGHTA and CDR2 is FQGNSA in the germline V gene. The CDR3 has 15 amino acids. Between the trimmed V and J ends, which lost 3 bases and 8 bases, there was a span of 19 bases. The CDR3 DNA follows: TGTGCCAGCAGCTTGAGGCCGGGTGGGGTGGAGGGCTACACCTTC. This gives the protein CASSLRPGGVEGYTF.

V usage is TRBV4-3 and J usage is TRBJ2-1, with unresolved D. Germline V CDR1 and CDR2: LGHNA, YSLEER. Trimming pared 4 bases from V and 8 bases from J, leaving 21 bases between. This CDR3 spans 16 amino acids. Here the CDR3 DNA reads TGCGCCAGCAGCCTTACTAAGAGAGTGGCCACCGATGAGCAGTTCTTC. Translating gives CASSLTKRVATDEQFF.

The chain recombines TRBV7-6 with TRBJ2-7, with D perhaps TRBD1 or TRBD2 (5 bases each). Deletions cut 1 base from V and 0 bases from J, with 19 bases between. Germline-derived CDR1 and CDR2 are SGHVS and FNYEAQ. The CDR3 runs to 18 residues. The CDR3 DNA follows: TGTGCCAGCAGCTTAGTCCCATTGACCGGGACGGACTCCTACGAGCAGTACTTC. This translates into CASSLVPLTGTDSYEQYF.

This rearrangement joins TRBV30 to TRBJ1-6, with TRBD1 matching over 7 bases. With 0 bases clipped from V and 10 bases from J, the junction kept 3 bases outside the gene matches. This CDR3 is 13 amino acids long. CDR1 and CDR2 (germline): GTSNPN, SVGIG (reference sequence). CDR3 region: CAWSVQGGSPLHF. The CDR3 DNA is TGTGCCTGGAGTGTGCAGGGGGGGTCACCCCTCCACTTT.

J is TRBJ2-1 and V is TRBV4-3; unclear D gene. Germline loops: CDR1 LGHNA, CDR2 YSLEER. V was pared by 0 bases and J by 0 bases, with 6 bases between. The CDR3 is made up of 15 amino acids. CDR3 amino acids: CASSQDAYSYNEQFF. Written as DNA, the CDR3 is TGCGCCAGCAGCCAAGATGCCTACTCCTACAATGAGCAGTTCTTC.

This clone was seen only a few times. The chain has TRBV27 and TRBJ1-2; the D gene is possibly TRBD1 (5 bases). CDR1 is MNHEY and CDR2 is SMNVEV in the germline V gene (reference sequence). The length of the CDR3 is 12 residues. With 3 bases removed from V and 8 bases from J, the gap between germline ends came to 10 bases. CDR3 protein: CASSFQGRGYTF. CDR3 bases: TGTGCCAGCAGTTTCCAGGGCAGGGGCTACACCTTC.

In nucleotides, the CDR3 is TGTGCCAGCAGTTACGACTCTATCTCCTCTGCAGATACGCAGTATTTT. Amino acid sequence: CASSYDSISSADTQYF. The chain is built from TRBV6-6 and TRBJ2-3, with D unresolved. Trimming removed 2 bases at V and 4 bases at J, with 16 bases between. The CDR3 runs 16 residues. Germline V gene data show CDR1 as MNHNY and CDR2 as SVGAGI (reference sequence).

The chain combines TRBV11-1 with TRBJ2-2; 10 nucleotides line up with TRBD2. Germline V gene sequence: CDR1 SGHAT, CDR2 FQDESV (reference sequence). The V and J ends lost 2 bases and 6 bases, in that order; junction bases with no gene match: 6. This CDR3 region has 16 residues. CDR3 in amino acids: CASSLLGLATAGELFF. The CDR3 DNA follows: TGTGCCAGCAGCTTACTGGGACTAGCGACGGCCGGGGAGCTGTTTTTT.

The CDR3 coding sequence is TGTGCCAGCAGTCCTCTGGGGGCAGGTTCGACTGGCTACACCTTC. This codes for CASSPLGAGSTGYTF. V and J are TRBV6-5 and TRBJ1-2, with D perhaps TRBD1 (6 bases). Germline CDR1 reads MNHEY; CDR2 reads SVGAGI. This CDR3 is 15 amino acids long. The V end lost 5 bases, the J end lost 7 bases, and 20 bases lay between the germline ends.

This clone was detected once. The rearrangement links TRBV11-2 to TRBJ2-3; maybe TRBD1 (5 bases). CDR3 length: 14 residues. Germline CDR1 reads SGHAT; CDR2 reads FQNNGV. V lost 1 base, J lost 1 base, and 6 bases lay in between. CDR3 amino acids: CASSLARGTDTQYF. The CDR3 DNA sequence: TGTGCCAGCAGCTTAGCCAGGGGCACAGATACGCAGTATTTT.

V gene TRBV5-4 combines with J gene TRBJ1-4, with D perhaps matching TRBD1 (5 bases). CDR3 length: 15 residues. Trimming stripped 0 bases from V and 6 bases from J, with 12 bases between. Germline CDR1 is SGHNT and CDR2 is YYREEE (reference sequence). The CDR3 nucleotides are TGTGCCAGCAGCTTGGCTGGCCCGGGGGATGAAAAACTGTTTTTT. Its protein is CASSLAGPGDEKLFF.

This clone has a handful of counts. This chain connects TRBV4-2 to TRBJ2-1; 11 bases are shared with TRBD1. Germline loops: CDR1 LGHNA, CDR2 YNFKEQ. The CDR3 extends over 15 amino acids. V lost 8 bases, J lost 6 bases, and 9 bases stayed unmatched. DNA of the CDR3: TGTGCCAGCTCTACCGGGACAGGGGGGGTCAATGAGCAGTTCTTC. It specifies CASSTGTGGVNEQFF.

V and J are TRBV19 and TRBJ2-2; D might be TRBD1 or TRBD2, each matching 5 bases. Deletions cut 3 bases from V and 4 bases from J, with 15 bases between. This CDR3 is 16 amino acids long. Germline V lookup: CDR1 LNHDA, CDR2 SQIVND (reference sequence). CDR3 in DNA: TGTGCCAGTAGTATCCGGGACCCGCTCAGCACCGGGGAGCTGTTTTTT. Protein product: CASSIRDPLSTGELFF. The whole variable domain, remainder taken from reference TRBV19 and TRBJ2-2, is DGGITQSPKYLFRKEGQNVTLSCEQNLNHDAMYWYRQDPGQGLRLIYYSQIVNDFQKGDIAEGYSVSREKKESFPLTVTSAQKNPTAFYLCASSIRDPLSTGELFFGEGSRLTVL.

The V call is TRBV25-1, the J call TRBJ2-1; the D is unclear. The germline CDR1 and CDR2 sequences are MGHDK and SYGVNS. The CDR3 totals 15 residues. Trimming took off 4 bases at V and 0 bases at J, with 10 bases between the two ends. For the CDR3, the DNA is TGTGCCAGCAGTGTGGACGTATCCTCCTACAATGAGCAGTTCTTC. Its protein is CASSVDVSSYNEQFF.

This clone was seen a few times. The rearrangement joins TRBV7-2 to TRBJ2-5; D gene unclear. The length of the CDR3 is 11 residues. Germline V CDR1 and CDR2: SGHTA, FQGNSA. Trimming shortened V by 6 bases and J by 1 base, and 3 bases separated the two germline ends. The CDR3: CASSLQETQYF. The CDR3 DNA follows: TGTGCCAGCAGTCTCCAAGAGACCCAGTACTTC.

This chain connects TRBV11-1 to TRBJ1-4, with TRBD1 matching over 10 bases. In germline, CDR1 is SGHAT, CDR2 FQDESV (reference sequence). The CDR3 extends over 16 amino acids. The V gene end was trimmed by 2 bases and the J gene end by 8 bases; junction bases not matched to a gene: 8. CDR3 residues: CASSLRPGQGREKLFF. The DNA for the CDR3 is TGTGCCAGCAGCTTACGACCGGGACAGGGGAGAGAAAAACTGTTTTTT.

Many counts were recorded for this clone. The V gene is TRBV15, the J gene TRBJ1-5; no clear D gene. There are 12 residues in the CDR3. V lost 0 bases and J lost 4, with 1 base in between. Germline values: CDR1 LNHNV, CDR2 YYDKDF (reference sequence). CDR3 nucleotides: TGTGCCACCAGCAGAGAGAATCAGCCCCAGCATTTT. Translated, it gives CATSRENQPQHF.

The rearrangement uses TRBV5-1 and TRBJ2-3, with D unresolved. The CDR3 consists of 13 residues. Germline V gene data show CDR1 as SGHRS and CDR2 as YFSETQ. V was trimmed by 4 bases and J by 4 bases, leaving 10 bases between them. CDR3 coding DNA: TGCGCCAGCAGCGTCCTAGGCCCAGATACGCAGTATTTT. Translation: CASSVLGPDTQYF. The variable domain in full, completed from reference TRBV5-1 and TRBJ2-3, reads KAGVTQTPRYLIKTRGQQVTLSCSPISGHRSVSWYQQTPGQGLQFLFEYFSETQRNKGNFPGRFSGRQFSNSRSEMNVSTLELGDSALYLCASSVLGPDTQYFGPGTRLTVL.

CDR3: CASSSGGGSSNQPQHF. CDR3 sequence (DNA): TGTGCCAGCAGCTCAGGAGGGGGCTCAAGCAATCAGCCCCAGCATTTT. V is TRBV7-9 and J is TRBJ1-5, with 7 bases matching TRBD1. V shed 4 bases and J 1 base; nucleotides not matched to a gene: 7. There are 16 residues in the CDR3. CDR1 is SEHNR, CDR2 FQNEAQ, per germline (reference sequence).

This sequence joins TRBV2 and TRBJ1-5, with D possibly TRBD1 on 5 matching bases. The germline CDR1 and CDR2 sequences are SNHLY and FYNNEI. CDR3 length: 13 residues. V was pared by 7 bases and J by 7 bases, with 14 bases between. Here the CDR3 DNA reads TGTGCCAGCACGGCGGGGGTGGAACAGCCCCAGCATTTT. This sequence encodes CASTAGVEQPQHF. The whole variable domain, remainder taken from reference TRBV2 and TRBJ1-5, is EPEVTQTPSHQVTQMGQEVILRCVPISNHLYFYWYRQILGQKVEFLVSFYNNEISEKSEIFDDQFSVERPDGSNFTLKIRSTKLEDSAMYFCASTAGVEQPQHFGDGTRLSIL.